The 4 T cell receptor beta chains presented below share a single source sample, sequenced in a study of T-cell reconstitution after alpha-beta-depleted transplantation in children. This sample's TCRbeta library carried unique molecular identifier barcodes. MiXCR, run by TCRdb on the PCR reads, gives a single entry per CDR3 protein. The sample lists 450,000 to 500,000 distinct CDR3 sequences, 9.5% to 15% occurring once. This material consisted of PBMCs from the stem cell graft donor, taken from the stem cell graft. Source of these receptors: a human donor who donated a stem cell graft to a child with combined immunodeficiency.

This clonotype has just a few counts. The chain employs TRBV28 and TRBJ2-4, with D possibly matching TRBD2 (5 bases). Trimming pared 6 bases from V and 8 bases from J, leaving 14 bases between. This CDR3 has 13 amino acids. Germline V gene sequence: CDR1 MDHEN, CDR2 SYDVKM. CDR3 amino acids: CASRWLAGDIQYF. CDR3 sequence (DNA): TGTGCCAGCAGGTGGCTAGCCGGAGACATTCAGTACTTC.

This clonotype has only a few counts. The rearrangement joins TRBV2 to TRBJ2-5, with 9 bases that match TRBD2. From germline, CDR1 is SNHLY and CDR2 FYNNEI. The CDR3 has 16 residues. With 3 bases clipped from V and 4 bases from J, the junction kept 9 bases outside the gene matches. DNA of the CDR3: TGTGCCAGCAGTGACCCAGCGGGAGGATTTGGAGAGACCCAGTACTTC. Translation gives CASSDPAGGFGETQYF.

The CDR3 DNA sequence: TGTGCCAGCAGCCAAGATGGCCCACTAGCGGCAAAAAACATTCAGTACTTC. This translates into CASSQDGPLAAKNIQYF. The chain links TRBV3-1 to TRBJ2-4; 8 nucleotides agree with TRBD2. The V and J ends lost 0 bases and 4 bases, in that order; junction bases with no gene match: 8. The CDR3 is 17 amino acids. Germline V lookup: CDR1 LGHDT, CDR2 YNNKEL (reference sequence).

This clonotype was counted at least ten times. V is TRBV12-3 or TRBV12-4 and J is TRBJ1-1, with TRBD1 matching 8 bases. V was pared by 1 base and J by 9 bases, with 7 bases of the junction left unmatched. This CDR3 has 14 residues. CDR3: CASSLEAGGPKAFF. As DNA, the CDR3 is TGTGCCAGCAGTTTAGAGGCAGGGGGCCCGAAAGCTTTCTTT.